These 27 T cell receptor beta chains share one sample of origin, sequenced in a study of siplizumab effects on memory and regulatory T cells. Some clones are missing from TCRdb's copy, which holds only in-frame ones; the method was immunoSEQ multiplex PCR. The sample records more than 95,000 clones, 90% to 95% being singletons. Sequenced input: non-Treg CD4+ T cells sorted from blood. Receptors originate from a human donor in good health.

This clone was found once. This sequence joins TRBV5-6 and TRBJ1-5; D unresolved. CDR3 size: 15 residues. Trimming removed 4 bases from V and 1 base from J, with 12 bases in between. Germline CDR1 reads SGHDT; CDR2 reads YYEEEE. Here the CDR3 reads CASSPNSQSNQPQHF. The DNA of the CDR3 is TGTGCCAGCAGCCCCAATTCCCAGAGCAATCAGCCCCAGCATTTT.

The rearrangement joins TRBV7-6 to TRBJ2-7; D is uncertain. Trimming removed 1 base at V and 4 bases at J, with 8 bases between. Germline CDR1 and CDR2: SGHVS and FNYEAQ. The CDR3 is made up of 13 amino acids. CDR3: CASSLDLLYEQYF. The CDR3 nucleotides read TGTGCCAGCAGCTTAGATTTGTTGTACGAGCAGTACTTC. Complete variable domain (other parts from reference TRBV7-6 and TRBJ2-7): GAGVSQSPRYKVTKRGQDVALRCDPISGHVSLYWYRQALGQGPEFLTYFNYEAQQDKSGLPNDRFSAERPEGSISTLTIQRTEQRDSAMYRCASSLDLLYEQYFGPGTRLTVT.

This chain joins TRBV19 and TRBJ2-7; a weak D match, TRBD1 (5 bases). CDR3 length: 14 amino acids. Per the germline V gene, CDR1 is LNHDA and CDR2 is SQIVND (reference sequence). V lost 4 bases to trimming and J lost 2 bases, with 12 bases between them. The CDR3 sequence is CASSTQQDPYEQYF. As DNA, the CDR3 is TGTGCCAGTAGTACTCAACAGGATCCCTACGAGCAGTACTTC. The whole variable domain, filled in from reference TRBV19 and TRBJ2-7, reads DGGITQSPKYLFRKEGQNVTLSCEQNLNHDAMYWYRQDPGQGLRLIYYSQIVNDFQKGDIAEGYSVSREKKESFPLTVTSAQKNPTAFYLCASSTQQDPYEQYFGPGTRLTVT.

J is TRBJ2-7 and V is TRBV28; perhaps TRBD1 as D (6 bases). This CDR3 region has 15 residues. Germline CDR1 MDHEN, CDR2 SYDVKM. V was shortened by 2 bases and J by 2 bases, with 13 bases between the two germline ends. CDR3 sequence (DNA): TGTGCCAGCAGTTTAATTGTTCGGACAGCCTACGAGCAGTACTTC. Translation gives CASSLIVRTAYEQYF.

The chain carries TRBV4-1 and TRBJ1-5; no reliable D call. CDR1 and CDR2 (germline): MGHRA, YSYEKL. The CDR3 sequence is 13 residues long. V was trimmed by 4 bases and J by 7 bases, leaving 11 bases between them. In DNA form, the CDR3 reads TGCGCCAGCAGCCGGAGGGTCGGACAGCCCCAGCATTTT. Encoded protein: CASSRRVGQPQHF.

The chain uses TRBV7-9 and TRBJ2-5, with TRBD2 matching 11 bases. The germline CDR1 and CDR2 sequences are SEHNR and FQNEAQ (reference sequence). Trimming removed 5 bases from V and 7 bases from J; junction bases left unmatched: 6. The CDR3 runs 14 residues. CDR3 loop: CASSPSGTSGTQYF. The CDR3 coding sequence is TGTGCCAGCAGCCCCTCCGGGACTAGCGGGACCCAGTACTTC.

The chain has TRBV6-1 and TRBJ2-1, with 14 bases fitting TRBD2. The CDR3 is made up of 13 amino acids. V lost 8 bases to trimming and J lost 9 bases; unmatched junction nucleotides: 3. Germline CDR1 MNHNS, CDR2 SASEGT. CDR3 residues: CASGGLAGVEQFF. CDR3 nucleotide sequence: TGTGCCAGCGGGGGACTAGCGGGAGTTGAGCAGTTCTTC.

The V and J genes are TRBV6-5 and TRBJ2-3, with 7 bases lining up with TRBD2. This CDR3 has 15 amino acids. The trim removed 2 bases at V and 2 bases at J, leaving 4 bases unmatched. Germline V gene sequence: CDR1 MNHEY, CDR2 SVGAGI. The CDR3 DNA follows: TGTGCCAGCAGTTACGGGGGGGGAAACACAGATACGCAGTATTTT. Translating gives CASSYGGGNTDTQYF.

The chain uses TRBV9 and TRBJ2-5; 7 nucleotides align to TRBD2. The CDR3 runs 16 residues. From germline, CDR1 is SGDLS and CDR2 YYNGEE. Germline trimming cut 0 bases from V and 1 base from J; bases unmatched to any gene: 6. DNA for the CDR3: TGTGCCAGCAGCGTAGCTCCCCTAGCGGTCCAAGAGACCCAGTACTTC. It encodes CASSVAPLAVQETQYF.

This chain connects TRBV6-1 to TRBJ1-5, with D possibly being TRBD1 (6 bases). This CDR3 contains 15 residues. The V and J ends lost 7 bases and 0 bases respectively, with 13 bases between them. Germline CDR1 and CDR2: MNHNS and SASEGT. In nucleotides, the CDR3 is TGTGCCAGCATTGACAGGCCATATAGCAATCAGCCCCAGCATTTT. Translation gives CASIDRPYSNQPQHF.

CDR3 sequence: CASSPMGVSETQYF. The CDR3 DNA follows: TGTGCCAGCTCACCGATGGGGGTTTCGGAGACCCAGTACTTC. This chain connects TRBV18 to TRBJ2-5; D assignment may be TRBD1 or TRBD2 (5 bases each). Germline V gene lookup returns CDR1 KGHSH and CDR2 LQKENI. V lost 3 bases and J 5 bases, leaving 13 bases between the germline ends. The CDR3 consists of 14 residues. The full variable domain, completed using reference TRBV18 and TRBJ2-5, is NAGVMQNPRHLVRRRGQEARLRCSPMKGHSHVYWYRQLPEEGLKFMVYLQKENIIDESGMPKERFSAEFPKEGPSILRIQQVVRGDSAAYFCASSPMGVSETQYFGPGTRLLVL.

The V call is TRBV2, the J call TRBJ1-4; D not certain. The V end was cut by 8 bases, the J end by 7 bases, with 17 bases between. The CDR3 loop spans 14 amino acids. Germline V gene lookup returns CDR1 SNHLY and CDR2 FYNNEI. The CDR3 loop is CASGGERQFEKLFF. The CDR3 nucleotides are TGTGCCAGCGGCGGGGAAAGGCAGTTTGAAAAACTGTTTTTT.

The rearrangement uses TRBV7-9 and TRBJ2-1; TRBD1 matches 10 bases. Unmatched junction bases numbered 7, after V lost 1 base and J lost 4 bases. The CDR3 totals 17 residues. Germline assignment: CDR1 SEHNR and CDR2 FQNEAQ (reference sequence). Written as DNA, the CDR3 is TGTGCCAGCAGCTTAGAGACAGGGGGCCCTACATACAATGAGCAGTTCTTC. Translation gives CASSLETGGPTYNEQFF.

The V call is TRBV30, the J call TRBJ2-7; D not resolved. In germline, CDR1 is GTSNPN, CDR2 SVGIG (reference sequence). V lost 7 bases, J lost 0 bases, and 10 bases lay in between. The CDR3 is made up of 12 amino acids. The CDR3 DNA is TGTGCCTCTCGGACGGTCTCCTACGAGCAGTACTTC. Its protein is CASRTVSYEQYF. The whole variable domain, filled in from reference TRBV30 and TRBJ2-7, reads SQTIHQWPATLVQPVGSPLSLECTVEGTSNPNLYWYRQAAGRGLQLLFYSVGIGQISSEVPQNLSASRPQDRQFILSSKKLLLSDSGFYLCASRTVSYEQYFGPGTRLTVT.

The chain has TRBV19 and TRBJ2-5; maybe TRBD1 (5 bases). The CDR3 sequence is 14 residues long. The V gene's germline CDR1 is LNHDA and CDR2 SQIVND (reference sequence). Trimming pared 1 base from V and 2 bases from J, leaving 8 bases between. CDR3 protein: CASSIVKGQETQYF. DNA for the CDR3: TGTGCCAGTAGTATAGTGAAGGGGCAAGAGACCCAGTACTTC.

A note on this clone: Different DNA sequences within this sample yield the same CDR3. The chain is built from TRBV29-1 and TRBJ2-1; 9 nucleotides match TRBD1. The CDR3 runs to 14 residues. V lost 7 bases, J lost 6 bases, and 10 bases stayed unmatched. CDR1 SQVTM and CDR2 ANQGSEA come from the germline V gene. Written as DNA, the CDR3 is TGCAGCGCCCGTAGTCAGACAGGGGGCAATGAGCAGTTCTTC. Protein product: CSARSQTGGNEQFF.

The rearrangement uses TRBV11-2 and TRBJ2-1; 10 nucleotides align to TRBD2. Germline CDR1 is SGHAT and CDR2 is FQNNGV. This CDR3 has 17 residues. The V gene end was trimmed by 4 bases and the J gene end by 4 bases; junction bases not matched to a gene: 10. Written as DNA, the CDR3 is TGTGCCAGCAGCTACCGCCTAGGACTAGCGGCGTACAATGAGCAGTTCTTC. Residues: CASSYRLGLAAYNEQFF.

This clone was detected only once. The rearrangement joins TRBV5-4 to TRBJ1-1; maybe TRBD1 (5 bases). CDR3 length equals 12 residues. Trimming took 4 bases from V and 3 from J, leaving 7 bases between them. Germline CDR1 SGHNT, CDR2 YYREEE (reference sequence). In nucleotides, the CDR3 is TGTGCCAGCAGCGCCAGGGACACTGAAGCTTTCTTT. Residues: CASSARDTEAFF.

The J gene is TRBJ1-5, the V gene TRBV7-9; 7 bases are shared with TRBD1. The CDR3 extends over 17 amino acids. CDR1 and CDR2 (germline): SEHNR, FQNEAQ (reference sequence). V shed 0 bases and J 7 bases; nucleotides not matched to a gene: 12. The CDR3 nucleotides are TGTGCCAGCAGCTTAGCCCCCTCGTCAGGGGGAGGGCAGCCCCAGCATTTT. Amino acids: CASSLAPSSGGGQPQHF.

This chain uses TRBV10-1 with TRBJ2-2; D ambiguous. Between the trimmed V and J ends, which lost 3 bases and 4 bases, there was a span of 15 bases. The CDR3 has 16 residues. Germline values: CDR1 WNHNN, CDR2 SYGVQD (reference sequence). The CDR3 DNA is TGCGCCAGCAGTGATACGATCTGGGGAAGCACCGGGGAGCTGTTTTTT. This encodes CASSDTIWGSTGELFF.

The chain links TRBV5-1 to TRBJ1-2; 8 bases line up with TRBD1. Trimming at V came to 4 bases and at J to 4 bases, leaving 6 bases not matched to a gene. Germline CDR1 SGHRS, CDR2 YFSETQ. This CDR3 has 14 amino acids. As DNA, the CDR3 is TGCGCCAGCAGCCTCAGGACAGGGCCCTATGGCTACACCTTC. Amino acid sequence: CASSLRTGPYGYTF. Drawing the rest from reference TRBV5-1 and TRBJ1-2, the complete variable domain is KAGVTQTPRYLIKTRGQQVTLSCSPISGHRSVSWYQQTPGQGLQFLFEYFSETQRNKGNFPGRFSGRQFSNSRSEMNVSTLELGDSALYLCASSLRTGPYGYTFGSGTRLTVV.

The rearrangement joins TRBV5-1 to TRBJ1-1; TRBD1 matches 8 bases. The V gene end was trimmed by 5 bases and the J gene end by 0 bases; junction bases not matched to a gene: 9. Germline CDR1 and CDR2: SGHRS and YFSETQ. The CDR3 totals 16 residues. The CDR3 bases are TGCGCCAGCAGTCCAGGGACAGGCTATGTGAACACTGAAGCTTTCTTT. This sequence encodes CASSPGTGYVNTEAFF.

The gene calls are TRBV25-1 and TRBJ2-1; D is unresolved. The CDR3 is made up of 11 amino acids. Germline assignment: CDR1 MGHDK and CDR2 SYGVNS. The V gene lost 1 base and the J gene lost 10 bases, with 5 bases spanning the gap. CDR3 sequence: CASSEFREQFF. CDR3 in DNA: TGTGCCAGCAGTGAATTTAGAGAGCAGTTCTTC.

V gene TRBV6-5 combines with J gene TRBJ2-1; 8 bases fit TRBD2. Trimming removed 4 bases from V and 12 bases from J; junction bases left unmatched: 5. Germline CDR1 MNHEY, CDR2 SVGAGI. This CDR3 has 12 residues. CDR3 DNA: TGTGCCAGCAGTTCGCGGGGGGATGGGCAGTTCTTC. Protein sequence: CASSSRGDGQFF.

The chain combines TRBV7-3 with TRBJ2-2, with no clear D. Trimming took off 3 bases at V and 0 bases at J, with 11 bases between the two ends. The CDR3 covers 16 residues. Germline V gene lookup returns CDR1 SGHTA and CDR2 FQGTGA. The CDR3 sequence: CASSFLAVTNTGELFF. The CDR3 DNA sequence: TGTGCCAGCAGCTTCTTGGCGGTTACGAACACCGGGGAGCTGTTTTTT.

The J gene is TRBJ2-7, the V gene TRBV18; 10 nucleotides match TRBD2. CDR3 length: 15 residues. CDR1 and CDR2 from the germline V gene are KGHSH and LQKENI. V lost 3 bases to trimming and J lost 6 bases; unmatched junction nucleotides: 8. The CDR3 reads CASSPSAAGGSEQYF. As DNA, the CDR3 is TGTGCCAGCTCACCCTCTGCAGCGGGGGGGAGCGAGCAGTACTTC.

This clone was seen more than once but under ten times. V usage is TRBV7-2 and J usage is TRBJ1-5; D uncertain. The germline V gene has CDR1 SGHTA and CDR2 FQGNSA. V shed 0 bases and J shed 3 bases, with 3 bases lying between them. This CDR3 has 13 residues. CDR3 in DNA: TGTGCCAGCAGCTTAGCACTCAATCAGCCCCAGCATTTT. Protein sequence: CASSLALNQPQHF.